This T cell receptor (beta chain) comes out of a study of cytomegalovirus exposure and HLA in healthy donors. Whole-study context: Later analysis reported that the roughly 120 validation repertoires shared the platform of the roughly 710 first-cohort repertoires.

V lost 3 bases, J lost 4 bases, and 10 bases lay in between. This CDR3 is 13 amino acids long. The germline CDR1 and CDR2 sequences are SGHVS and FQNEAQ. General study points: The study put 150 to 200 TCR beta chains on its list as cytomegalovirus-associated. Within the 100 to 150 validation repertoires, first-cohort TCR clusters tended to co-occur, according to a later analysis. Reports described diagnosis of cytomegalovirus status by the classifier as highly specific and sensitive.

TCRdb keeps only in-frame clones here, not all; method: immunoSEQ multiplex PCR. The sample shows approximately 180,000 clones, around 87% of them seen only once. Of note for this clone: Its specificity is not known.

The source of this sequence is a woman between 25 and 40 years old in good health and CMV-seronegative. The rearrangement uses TRBV7-8 and TRBJ2-7; D is unresolved. Material for sequencing was PBMCs. The CDR3 DNA sequence: TGTGCCAGCAGCTTGACCCCAGGTTACGAGCAGTACTTC. This codes for CASSLTPGYEQYF. The full variable domain, rest sourced from reference TRBV7-8 and TRBJ2-7, is GAGVSQSPRYKVAKRGQDVALRCDPISGHVSLFWYQQALGQGPEFLTYFQNEAQLDKSGLPSDRFFAERPEGSVSTLKIQRTQQEDSAVYLCASSLTPGYEQYFGPGTRLTVT.